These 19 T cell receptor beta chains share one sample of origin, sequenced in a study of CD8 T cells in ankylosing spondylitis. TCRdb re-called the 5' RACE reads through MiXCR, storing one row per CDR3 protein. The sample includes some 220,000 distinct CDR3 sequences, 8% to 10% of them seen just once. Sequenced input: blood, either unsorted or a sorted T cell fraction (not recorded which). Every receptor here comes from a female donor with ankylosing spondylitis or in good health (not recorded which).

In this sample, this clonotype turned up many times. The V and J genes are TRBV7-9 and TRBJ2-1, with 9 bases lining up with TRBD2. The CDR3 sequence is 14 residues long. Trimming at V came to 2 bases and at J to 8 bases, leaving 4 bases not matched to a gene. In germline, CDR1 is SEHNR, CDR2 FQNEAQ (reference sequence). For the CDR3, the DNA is TGTGCCAGCAGCTTAACCGGGACTAGCTATGAGCAGTTCTTC. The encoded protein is CASSLTGTSYEQFF. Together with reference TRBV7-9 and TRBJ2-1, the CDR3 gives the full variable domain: DTGVSQNPRHKITKRGQNVTFRCDPISEHNRLYWYRQTLGQGPEFLTYFQNEAQLEKSRLLSDRFSAERPKGSFSTLEIQRTEQGDSAMYLCASSLTGTSYEQFFGPGTRLTVL.

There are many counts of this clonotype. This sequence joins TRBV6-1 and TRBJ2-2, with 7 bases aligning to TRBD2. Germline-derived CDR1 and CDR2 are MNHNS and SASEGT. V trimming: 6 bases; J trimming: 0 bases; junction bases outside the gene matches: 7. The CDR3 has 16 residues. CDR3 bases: TGTGCCAGCAGCCCGATAGCGGGCCCGAACACCGGGGAGCTGTTTTTT. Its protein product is CASSPIAGPNTGELFF.

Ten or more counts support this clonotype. The CDR3 is CSATRPAGDTEAFF. CDR3 nucleotide sequence: TGCAGTGCTACCCGACCCGCTGGGGACACTGAAGCTTTCTTT. The chain is built from TRBV20-1 and TRBJ1-1; D is uncertain. Germline V CDR1 and CDR2: DFQATT, SNEGSKA (reference sequence). V was cut by 4 bases and J by 3 bases, with 15 bases left in between. The length of the CDR3 is 14 residues.

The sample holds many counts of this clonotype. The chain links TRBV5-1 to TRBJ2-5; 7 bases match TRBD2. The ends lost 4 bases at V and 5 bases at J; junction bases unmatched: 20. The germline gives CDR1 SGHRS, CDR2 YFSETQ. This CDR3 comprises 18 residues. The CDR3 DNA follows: TGCGCCAGCAGCCTCCCCCTCGGGGCGGGAGTGGCTGGGGAGACCCAGTACTTC. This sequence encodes CASSLPLGAGVAGETQYF.

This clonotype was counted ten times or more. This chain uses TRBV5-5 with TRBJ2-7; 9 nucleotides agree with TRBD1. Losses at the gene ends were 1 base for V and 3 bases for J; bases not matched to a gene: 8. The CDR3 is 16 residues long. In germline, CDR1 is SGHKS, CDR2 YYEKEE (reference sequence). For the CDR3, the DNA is TGTGCCAGCAGCTTGCCCTCCGGGACAGGGTTCTACGAGCAGTACTTC. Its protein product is CASSLPSGTGFYEQYF.

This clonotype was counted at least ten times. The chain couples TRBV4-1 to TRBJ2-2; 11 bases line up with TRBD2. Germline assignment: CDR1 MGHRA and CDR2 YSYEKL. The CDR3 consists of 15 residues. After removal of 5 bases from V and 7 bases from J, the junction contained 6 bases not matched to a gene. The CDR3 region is CASSLAGGPGGELFF. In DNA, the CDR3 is TGCGCCAGCAGCTTAGCGGGAGGGCCTGGCGGGGAGCTGTTTTTT.

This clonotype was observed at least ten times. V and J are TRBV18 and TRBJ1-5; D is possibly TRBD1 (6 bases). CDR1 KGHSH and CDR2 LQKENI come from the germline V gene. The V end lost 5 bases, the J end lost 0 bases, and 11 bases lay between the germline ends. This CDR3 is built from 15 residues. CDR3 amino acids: CASSADSFSNQPQHF. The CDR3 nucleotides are TGTGCCAGCTCAGCGGACAGTTTTAGCAATCAGCCCCAGCATTTT. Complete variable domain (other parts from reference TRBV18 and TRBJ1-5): NAGVMQNPRHLVRRRGQEARLRCSPMKGHSHVYWYRQLPEEGLKFMVYLQKENIIDESGMPKERFSAEFPKEGPSILRIQQVVRGDSAAYFCASSADSFSNQPQHFGDGTRLSIL.

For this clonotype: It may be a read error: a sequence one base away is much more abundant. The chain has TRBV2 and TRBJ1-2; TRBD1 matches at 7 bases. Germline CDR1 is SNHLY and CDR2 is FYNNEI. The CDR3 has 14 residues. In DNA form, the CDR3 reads TGTGTCAGCACCCGGGACAGCTCTAACTATGGCTACACCTTC. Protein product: CVSTRDSSNYGYTF.

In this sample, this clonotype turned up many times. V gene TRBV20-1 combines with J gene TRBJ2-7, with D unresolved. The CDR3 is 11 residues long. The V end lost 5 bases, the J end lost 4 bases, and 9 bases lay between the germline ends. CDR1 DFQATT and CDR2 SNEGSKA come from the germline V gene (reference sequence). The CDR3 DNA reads TGCAGTGCTCCGTTCACGTACGAGCAGTACTTC. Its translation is CSAPFTYEQYF.

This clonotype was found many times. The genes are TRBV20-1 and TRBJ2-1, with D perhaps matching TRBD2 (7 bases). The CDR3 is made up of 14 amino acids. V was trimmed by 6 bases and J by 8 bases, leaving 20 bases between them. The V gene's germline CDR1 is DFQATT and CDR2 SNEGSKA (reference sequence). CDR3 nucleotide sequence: TGCAGTGCGCTAGGGGGGGAGGGGGGTTATGAGCAGTTCTTC. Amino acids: CSALGGEGGYEQFF.

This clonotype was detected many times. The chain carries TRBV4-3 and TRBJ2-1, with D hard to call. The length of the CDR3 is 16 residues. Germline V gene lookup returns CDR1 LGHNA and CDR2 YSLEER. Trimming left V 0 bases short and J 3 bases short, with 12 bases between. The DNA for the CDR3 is TGCGCCAGCAGCCAAGATCTGGTGGCGAGCTACAATGAGCAGTTCTTC. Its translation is CASSQDLVASYNEQFF.

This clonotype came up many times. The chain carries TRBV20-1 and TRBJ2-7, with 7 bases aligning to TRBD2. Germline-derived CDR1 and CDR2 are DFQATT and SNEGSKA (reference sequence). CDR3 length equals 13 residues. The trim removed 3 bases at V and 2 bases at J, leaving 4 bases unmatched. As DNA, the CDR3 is TGCAGTGCTAGTGCGGGAGATCCCTACGAGCAGTACTTC. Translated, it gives CSASAGDPYEQYF.

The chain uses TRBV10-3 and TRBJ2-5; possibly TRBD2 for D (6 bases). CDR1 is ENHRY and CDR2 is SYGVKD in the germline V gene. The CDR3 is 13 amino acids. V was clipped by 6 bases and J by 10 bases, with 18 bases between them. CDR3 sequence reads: CAIRGAAGQSQYF. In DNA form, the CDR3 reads TGTGCCATCAGGGGAGCGGCGGGGCAAAGCCAGTACTTC.

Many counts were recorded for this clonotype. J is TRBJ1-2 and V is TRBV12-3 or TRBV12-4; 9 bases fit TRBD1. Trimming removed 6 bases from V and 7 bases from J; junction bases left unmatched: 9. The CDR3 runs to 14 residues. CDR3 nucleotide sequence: TGTGCCAGCAGCCCCACAGGGGGCGGGCGTGGCTACACCTTC. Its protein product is CASSPTGGGRGYTF.

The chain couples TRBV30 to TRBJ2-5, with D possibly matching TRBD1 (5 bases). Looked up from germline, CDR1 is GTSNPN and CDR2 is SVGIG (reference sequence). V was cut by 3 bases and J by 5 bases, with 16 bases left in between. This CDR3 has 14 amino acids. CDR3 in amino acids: CAWSIRGTLETQYF. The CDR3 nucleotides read TGTGCCTGGAGCATAAGGGGCACCCTGGAGACCCAGTACTTC. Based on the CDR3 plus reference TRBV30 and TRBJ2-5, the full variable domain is SQTIHQWPATLVQPVGSPLSLECTVEGTSNPNLYWYRQAAGRGLQLLFYSVGIGQISSEVPQNLSASRPQDRQFILSSKKLLLSDSGFYLCAWSIRGTLETQYFGPGTRLLVL.

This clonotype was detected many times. The CDR3 region has the DNA TGTGCCATCTCAACTGAAGGACAGATCGATGGCTACACCTTC. Amino acid sequence: CAISTEGQIDGYTF. The chain recombines TRBV10-3 with TRBJ1-2, with D possibly matching TRBD1 (6 bases). Looked up from germline, CDR1 is ENHRY and CDR2 is SYGVKD. The V gene lost 8 bases and the J gene lost 6 bases, with 19 bases spanning the gap. CDR3 length equals 14 residues.

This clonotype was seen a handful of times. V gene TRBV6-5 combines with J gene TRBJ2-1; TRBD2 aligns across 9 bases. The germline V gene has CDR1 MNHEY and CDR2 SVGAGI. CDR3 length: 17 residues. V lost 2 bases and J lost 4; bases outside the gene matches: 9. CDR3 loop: CASSYRGAGGEYNEQFF. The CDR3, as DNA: TGTGCCAGCAGTTACCGTGGAGCGGGAGGAGAGTACAATGAGCAGTTCTTC.

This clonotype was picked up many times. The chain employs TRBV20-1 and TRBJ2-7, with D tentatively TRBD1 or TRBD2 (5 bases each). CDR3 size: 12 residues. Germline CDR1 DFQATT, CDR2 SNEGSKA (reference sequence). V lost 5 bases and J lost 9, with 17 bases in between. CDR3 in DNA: TGCAGTGCTCACGGGACCCTTGATGGGCAGTACTTC. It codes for CSAHGTLDGQYF.

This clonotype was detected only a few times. The CDR3 DNA reads as TGTGCCAGCAGCACCGGACCGTCGCAGGGTACGCAGTATTTT. Protein sequence: CASSTGPSQGTQYF. This rearrangement joins TRBV7-2 to TRBJ2-3, with D tentatively TRBD1 (5 bases). This CDR3 contains 14 residues. V gave up 5 bases and J gave up 8 bases, with 17 bases separating them. Germline assignment: CDR1 SGHTA and CDR2 FQGNSA.